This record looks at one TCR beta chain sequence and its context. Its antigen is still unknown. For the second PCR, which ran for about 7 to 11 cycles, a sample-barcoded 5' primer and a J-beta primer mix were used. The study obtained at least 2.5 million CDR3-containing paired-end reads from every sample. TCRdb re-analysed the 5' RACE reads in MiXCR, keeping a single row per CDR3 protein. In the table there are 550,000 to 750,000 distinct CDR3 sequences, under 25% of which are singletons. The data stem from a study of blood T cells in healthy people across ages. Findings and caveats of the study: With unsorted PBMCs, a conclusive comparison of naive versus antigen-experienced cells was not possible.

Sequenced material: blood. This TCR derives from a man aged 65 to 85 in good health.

CDR3 nucleotide sequence: TGTGCCAGCAGTTTTCGAGAATCGCAGCCCCAGCATTTT. Encoded protein: CASSFRESQPQHF. The chain recombines TRBV12-3 or TRBV12-4 with TRBJ1-5; D gene unclear. This CDR3 region has 13 residues. Trimming shortened V by 3 bases and J by 7 bases, and 10 bases separated the two germline ends.